This T cell receptor (beta chain) is drawn from a study of beta chain features in type 1 diabetes. The CDR3 covers 16 residues. Germline CDR1 MDHEN, CDR2 SYDVKM. V lost 6 bases and J 0 bases, leaving 17 bases between the germline ends. Of the isolated RNA, all was reverse transcribed, and so the sequenced material was expressed TCRB transcripts. Only in-frame clones appear in the TCRdb table, and some are missing; sequencing was by immunoSEQ multiplex PCR. The table lists some 270,000 clones, 8% of them singletons. Study findings and constraints: TCRB CDR3s from Type 1 diabetes patients were moderately but significantly shorter in all four CD4+ subsets.

This clone appeared a few times. The antigen remains undetermined. This chain connects TRBV28 to TRBJ1-1; weak D call: TRBD1 (6 bases). The sequence was collected from a woman younger than 30 in good health. The specimen sequenced was central memory CD4+ T cells from blood. CDR3 DNA: TGTGCCAGCAGCCACAGGGTGGGGGGCATGAACACTGAAGCTTTCTTT. It is translated as CASSHRVGGMNTEAFF.